This T cell receptor beta chain was recovered during a study of shared clonotypes between healthy human individuals. As for the study in general: Every donor yielded three CD4 naive, three CD4 memory, two CD8 naive and one CD8 memory plate.

The J segment lost 2 bases and the V segment lost 3 bases, leaving 7 bases of the junction unmatched. The CDR3 contains 15 residues. Per the germline V gene, CDR1 is MNHNS and CDR2 is SASEGT. Some clones are missing from TCRdb's copy, which holds only in-frame ones; the method was immunoSEQ multiplex PCR. The sample lists around 2,000,000 clones, 85% to 95% occurring once. Sequenced sample: naive CD4+ T cells sorted from blood. The sample's subset: CD45RA+ positively selected. V gene TRBV6-1 combines with J gene TRBJ2-7; 7 bases map to TRBD1. This sequence was found in a man younger than 35 in good health. The CDR3 loop is CASSDWTGGTYEQYF. The DNA for the CDR3 is TGTGCCAGCAGTGATTGGACAGGAGGAACCTACGAGCAGTACTTC.